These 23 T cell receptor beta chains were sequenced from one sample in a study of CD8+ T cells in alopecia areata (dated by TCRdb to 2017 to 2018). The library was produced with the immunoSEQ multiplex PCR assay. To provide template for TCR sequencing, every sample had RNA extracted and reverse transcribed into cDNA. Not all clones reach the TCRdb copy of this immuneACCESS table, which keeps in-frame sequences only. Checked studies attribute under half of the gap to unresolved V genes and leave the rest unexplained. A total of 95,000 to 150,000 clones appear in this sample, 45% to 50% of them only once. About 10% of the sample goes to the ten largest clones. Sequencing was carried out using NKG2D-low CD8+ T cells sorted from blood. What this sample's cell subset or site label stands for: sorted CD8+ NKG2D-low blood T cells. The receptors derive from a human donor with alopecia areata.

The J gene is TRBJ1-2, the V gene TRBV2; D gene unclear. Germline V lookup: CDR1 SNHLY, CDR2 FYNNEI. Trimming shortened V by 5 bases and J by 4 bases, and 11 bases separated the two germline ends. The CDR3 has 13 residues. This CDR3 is CASSTAFGYGYTF. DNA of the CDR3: TGTGCCAGCAGTACAGCCTTCGGCTATGGCTACACCTTC.

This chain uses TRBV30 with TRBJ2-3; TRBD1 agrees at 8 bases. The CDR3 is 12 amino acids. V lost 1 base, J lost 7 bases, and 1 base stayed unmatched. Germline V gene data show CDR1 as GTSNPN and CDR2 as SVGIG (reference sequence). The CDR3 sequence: CAWSGDRYTQYF. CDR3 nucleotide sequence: TGTGCCTGGAGTGGGGACAGGTATACGCAGTATTTT.

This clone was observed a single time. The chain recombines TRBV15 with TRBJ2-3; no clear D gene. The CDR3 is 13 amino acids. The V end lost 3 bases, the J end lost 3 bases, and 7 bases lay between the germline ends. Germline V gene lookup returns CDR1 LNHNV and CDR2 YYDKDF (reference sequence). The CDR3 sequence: CATSSLRTDTQYF. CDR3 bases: TGTGCCACCAGCAGTCTCCGAACAGATACGCAGTATTTT. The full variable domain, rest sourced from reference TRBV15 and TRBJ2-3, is DAMVIQNPRYQVTQFGKPVTLSCSQTLNHNVMYWYQQKSSQAPKLLFHYYDKDFNNEADTPDNFQSRRPNTSFCFLDIRSPGLGDTAMYLCATSSLRTDTQYFGPGTRLTVL.

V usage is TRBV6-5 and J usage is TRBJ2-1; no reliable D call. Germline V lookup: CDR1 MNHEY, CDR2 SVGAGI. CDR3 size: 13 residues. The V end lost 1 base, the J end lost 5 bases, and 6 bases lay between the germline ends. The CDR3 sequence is CASSYFGDNEQFF. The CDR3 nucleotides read TGTGCCAGCAGTTACTTTGGGGACAATGAGCAGTTCTTC.

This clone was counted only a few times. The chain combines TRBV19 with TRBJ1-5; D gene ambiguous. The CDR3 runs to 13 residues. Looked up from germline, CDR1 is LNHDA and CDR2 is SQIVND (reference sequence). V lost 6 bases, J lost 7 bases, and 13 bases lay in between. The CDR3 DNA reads TGTGCCAGTAGCCGCTTCACAGAACAGCCCCAGCATTTT. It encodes CASSRFTEQPQHF. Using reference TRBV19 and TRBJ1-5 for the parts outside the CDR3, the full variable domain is DGGITQSPKYLFRKEGQNVTLSCEQNLNHDAMYWYRQDPGQGLRLIYYSQIVNDFQKGDIAEGYSVSREKKESFPLTVTSAQKNPTAFYLCASSRFTEQPQHFGDGTRLSIL.

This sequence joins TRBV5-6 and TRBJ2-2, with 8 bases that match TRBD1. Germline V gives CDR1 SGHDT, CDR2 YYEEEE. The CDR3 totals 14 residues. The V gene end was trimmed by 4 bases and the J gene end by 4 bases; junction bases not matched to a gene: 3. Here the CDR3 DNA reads TGTGCCAGCAGCGCCGGGACAGGCACCGGGGAGCTGTTTTTT. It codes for CASSAGTGTGELFF.

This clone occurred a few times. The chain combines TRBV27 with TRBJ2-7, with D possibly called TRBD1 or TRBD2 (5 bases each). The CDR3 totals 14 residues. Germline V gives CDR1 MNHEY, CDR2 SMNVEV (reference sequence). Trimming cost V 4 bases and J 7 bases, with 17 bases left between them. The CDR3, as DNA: TGTGCCAGCAGTTCCCCTCTCTGGGGGATGGAGCAGTACTTC. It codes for CASSSPLWGMEQYF.

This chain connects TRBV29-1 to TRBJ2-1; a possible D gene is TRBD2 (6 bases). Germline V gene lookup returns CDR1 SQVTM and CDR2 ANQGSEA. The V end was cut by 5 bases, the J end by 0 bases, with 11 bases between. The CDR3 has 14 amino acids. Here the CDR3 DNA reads TGCAGCGTTCCCGACGGGAGCTCCTACAATGAGCAGTTCTTC. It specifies CSVPDGSSYNEQFF.

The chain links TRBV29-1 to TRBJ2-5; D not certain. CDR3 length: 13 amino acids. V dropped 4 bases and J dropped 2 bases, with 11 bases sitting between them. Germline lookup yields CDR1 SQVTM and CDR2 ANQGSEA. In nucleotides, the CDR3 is TGCAGCGTTGGTTACCTGGGGCAAGAGACCCAGTACTTC. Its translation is CSVGYLGQETQYF.

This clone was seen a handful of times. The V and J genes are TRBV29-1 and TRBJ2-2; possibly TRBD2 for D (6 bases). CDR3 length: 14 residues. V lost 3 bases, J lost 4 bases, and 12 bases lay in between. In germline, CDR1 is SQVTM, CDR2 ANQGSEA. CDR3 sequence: CSVEGGTGTGELFF. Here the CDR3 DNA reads TGCAGCGTTGAGGGGGGAACAGGCACCGGGGAGCTGTTTTTT.

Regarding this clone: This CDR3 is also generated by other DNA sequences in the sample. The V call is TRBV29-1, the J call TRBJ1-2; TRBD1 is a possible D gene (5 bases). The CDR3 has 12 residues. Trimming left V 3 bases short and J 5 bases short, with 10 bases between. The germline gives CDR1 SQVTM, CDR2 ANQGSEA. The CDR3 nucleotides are TGCAGCGTTGAGACAGAGAATTATGGCTACACCTTC. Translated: CSVETENYGYTF.

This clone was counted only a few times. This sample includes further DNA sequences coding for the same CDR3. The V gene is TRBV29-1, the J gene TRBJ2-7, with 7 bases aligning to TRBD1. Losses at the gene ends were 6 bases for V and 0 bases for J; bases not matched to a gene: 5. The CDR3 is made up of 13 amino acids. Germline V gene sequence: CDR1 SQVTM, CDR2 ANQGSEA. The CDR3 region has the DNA TGCAGCGTCGTAGGGACAGACTCCTACGAGCAGTACTTC. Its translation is CSVVGTDSYEQYF.

CDR3 amino acids: CATSSRGGELFF. As DNA, the CDR3 is TGTGCCACCAGCAGCAGGGGCGGGGAGCTGTTTTTT. This rearrangement joins TRBV15 to TRBJ2-2; possible D gene TRBD1, 6 bases. CDR3 length: 12 residues. In germline, CDR1 is LNHNV, CDR2 YYDKDF (reference sequence). Deletions cut 3 bases from V and 7 bases from J, with 6 bases between.

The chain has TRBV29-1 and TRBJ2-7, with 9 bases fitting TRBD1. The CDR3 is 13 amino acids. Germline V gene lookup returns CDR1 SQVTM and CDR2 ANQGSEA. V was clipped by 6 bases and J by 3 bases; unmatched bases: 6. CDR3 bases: TGCAGCGTAGCGGGACAGGGAGACTACGAGCAGTACTTC. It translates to CSVAGQGDYEQYF.

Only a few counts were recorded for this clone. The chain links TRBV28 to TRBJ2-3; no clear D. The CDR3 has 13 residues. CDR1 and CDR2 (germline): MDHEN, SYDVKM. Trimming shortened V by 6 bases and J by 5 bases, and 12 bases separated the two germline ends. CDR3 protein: CASSPGRVDTQYF. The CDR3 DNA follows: TGTGCCAGCAGCCCCGGTCGGGTAGATACGCAGTATTTT.

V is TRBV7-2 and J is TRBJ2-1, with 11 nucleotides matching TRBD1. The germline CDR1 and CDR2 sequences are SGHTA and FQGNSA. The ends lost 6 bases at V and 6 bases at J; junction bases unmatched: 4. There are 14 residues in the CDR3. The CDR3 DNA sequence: TGTGCCAGCAGGATGGGGACAGGGGGCAATGAGCAGTTCTTC. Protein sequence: CASRMGTGGNEQFF.

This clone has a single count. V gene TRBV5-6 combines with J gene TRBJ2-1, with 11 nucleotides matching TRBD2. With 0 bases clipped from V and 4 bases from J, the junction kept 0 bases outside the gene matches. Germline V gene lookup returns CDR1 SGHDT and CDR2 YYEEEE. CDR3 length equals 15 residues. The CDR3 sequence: CASSLGLAGYNEQFF. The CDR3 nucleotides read TGTGCCAGCAGCTTGGGACTAGCGGGATACAATGAGCAGTTCTTC.

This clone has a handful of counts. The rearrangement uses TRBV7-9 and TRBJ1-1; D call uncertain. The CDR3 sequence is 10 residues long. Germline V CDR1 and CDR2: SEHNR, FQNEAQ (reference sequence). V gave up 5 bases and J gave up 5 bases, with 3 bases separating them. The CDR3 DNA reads TGTGCCAGCAGCGGTACTGAAGCTTTCTTT. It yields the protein CASSGTEAFF.

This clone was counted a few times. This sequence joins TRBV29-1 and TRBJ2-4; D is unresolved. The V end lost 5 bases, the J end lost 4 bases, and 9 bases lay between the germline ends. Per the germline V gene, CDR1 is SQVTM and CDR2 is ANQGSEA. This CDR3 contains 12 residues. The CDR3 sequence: CSVPGQKNIQYF. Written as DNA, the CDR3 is TGCAGCGTTCCCGGGCAGAAAAACATTCAGTACTTC.

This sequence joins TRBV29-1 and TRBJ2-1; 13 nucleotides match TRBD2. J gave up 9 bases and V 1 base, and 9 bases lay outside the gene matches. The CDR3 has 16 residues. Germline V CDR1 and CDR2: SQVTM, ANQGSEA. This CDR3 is CSVEVPGLAGMVEQFF. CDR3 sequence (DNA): TGCAGCGTTGAAGTTCCGGGACTAGCGGGAATGGTTGAGCAGTTCTTC.

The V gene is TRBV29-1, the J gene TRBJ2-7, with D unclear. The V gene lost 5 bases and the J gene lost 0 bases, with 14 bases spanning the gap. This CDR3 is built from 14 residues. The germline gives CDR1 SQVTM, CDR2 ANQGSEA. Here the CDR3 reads CSVTGHDSSYEQYF. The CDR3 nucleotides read TGCAGCGTTACGGGCCACGATAGCTCCTACGAGCAGTACTTC.

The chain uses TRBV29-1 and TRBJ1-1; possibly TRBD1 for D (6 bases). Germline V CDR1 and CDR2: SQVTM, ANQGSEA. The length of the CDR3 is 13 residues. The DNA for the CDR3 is TGCGGAATCTTCGGGCCAAGGGGGACTGAAGCTTTCTTT. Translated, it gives CGIFGPRGTEAFF.

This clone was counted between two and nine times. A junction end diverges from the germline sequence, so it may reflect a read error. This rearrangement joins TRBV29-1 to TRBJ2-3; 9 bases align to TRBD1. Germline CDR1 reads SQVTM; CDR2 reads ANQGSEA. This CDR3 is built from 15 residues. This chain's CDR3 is CSVEERPGQGSLLNF. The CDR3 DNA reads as TGCAGCGTTGAAGAAAGACCGGGACAGGGATCACTCCTAAATTTT.